This T cell receptor beta chain comes out of a study of spatial heterogeneity in lung cancer. The V gene end was trimmed by 7 bases and the J gene end by 2 bases; junction bases not matched to a gene: 18. The CDR3 spans 19 residues. The germline gives CDR1 SEHNR, CDR2 FQNEAQ (reference sequence). Documented time point: sample taken at primary tumor resection. Frozen PBMC, nontumor lung or tumor provided whole RNA, which was sequenced unsorted. Within the sample, this clonotype is large. A single record per CDR3 protein comes from TCRdb applying MiXCR to the 5' RACE reads. The sample holds around 6,000 distinct CDR3 sequences, about an eighth seen once.

Source: normal lung tissue next to the tumor, taken at surgery. The chain uses TRBV7-9 and TRBJ2-3; 10 nucleotides agree with TRBD2. This clonotype was obtained from a male donor with early-stage non-small cell lung cancer. The CDR3 is CASTYPGLAPLTLTDTQYF. In nucleotides, the CDR3 is TGTGCCAGCACCTATCCGGGACTAGCGCCATTGACCCTCACAGATACGCAGTATTTT.